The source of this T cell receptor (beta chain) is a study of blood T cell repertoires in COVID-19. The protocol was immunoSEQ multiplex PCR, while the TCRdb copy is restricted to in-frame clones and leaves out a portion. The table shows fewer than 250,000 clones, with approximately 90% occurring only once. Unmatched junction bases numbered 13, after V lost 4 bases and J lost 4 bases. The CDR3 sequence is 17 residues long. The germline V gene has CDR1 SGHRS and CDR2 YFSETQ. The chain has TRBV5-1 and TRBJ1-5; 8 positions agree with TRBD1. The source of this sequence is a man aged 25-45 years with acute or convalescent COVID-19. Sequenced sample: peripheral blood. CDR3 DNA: TGCGCCAGCAGCCCGGGCCCAACACAGGGGGGGAATCAGCCCCAGCATTTT. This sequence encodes CASSPGPTQGGNQPQHF.